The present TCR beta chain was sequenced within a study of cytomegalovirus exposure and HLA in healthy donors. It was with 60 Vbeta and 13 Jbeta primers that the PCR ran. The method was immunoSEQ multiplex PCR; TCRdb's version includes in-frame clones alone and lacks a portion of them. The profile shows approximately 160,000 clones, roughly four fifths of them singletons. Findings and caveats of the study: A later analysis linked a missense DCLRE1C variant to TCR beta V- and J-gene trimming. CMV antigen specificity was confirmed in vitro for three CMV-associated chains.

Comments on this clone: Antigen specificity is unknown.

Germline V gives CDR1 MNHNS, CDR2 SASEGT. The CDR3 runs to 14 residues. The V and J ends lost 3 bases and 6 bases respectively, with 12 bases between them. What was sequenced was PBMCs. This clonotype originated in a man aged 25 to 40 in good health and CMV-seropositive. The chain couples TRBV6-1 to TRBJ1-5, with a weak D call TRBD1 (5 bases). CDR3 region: CASSDRGSGQPQHF. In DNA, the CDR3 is TGTGCCAGCAGTGATCGGGGGTCGGGTCAGCCCCAGCATTTT.